The entry that follows covers one TCR beta chain sequence. Its antigen remains unknown. The authors extracted RNA and reverse transcribed it into cDNA as the sequencing template. Assay used: immunoSEQ multiplex PCR; TCRdb lists only in-frame clones, some missing. The table records 140,000 to 150,000 clones, around 87% of them present only once. The entry originates in a study of CD8+ T cells in alopecia areata. Study-wide points: Scalp lesions, especially in alopecia totalis/universalis, had higher clonality than normal scalp.

Source: CD8+ T cells sorted from blood, taken at week 0. The receptor was isolated from a human donor with alopecia areata.

CDR3 bases: TGTGCCAGCAGCTTAGATGCTTCGTCTGGGGCCAACGTCCTGACTTTC. This codes for CASSLDASSGANVLTF. The chain has TRBV11-2 and TRBJ2-6; D not certain. Trimming shortened V by 0 bases and J by 1 base, and 7 bases separated the two germline ends. Germline V lookup: CDR1 SGHAT, CDR2 FQNNGV. CDR3 length: 16 residues.